A single sample gave rise to the 30 T cell receptor beta chains below, sequenced in a study of tumor-infiltrating lymphocytes in localized non-small cell lung cancer. Only in-frame clones appear in the TCRdb table, and some are missing; sequencing was by immunoSEQ multiplex PCR. The sample consists of over 12,000 clones, 65% to 90% of them appearing once. The sequencing input was lung tumor tissue. The source of these receptors is a human donor with non-small cell lung cancer.

V usage is TRBV6-5 and J usage is TRBJ2-2; no clear D. CDR1 is MNHEY, CDR2 SVGAGI, per germline. This CDR3 spans 14 amino acids. Trimming shortened V by 5 bases and J by 0 bases, and 7 bases separated the two germline ends. The CDR3 region is CASSVAANTGELFF. The CDR3 coding sequence is TGTGCCAGCAGTGTGGCTGCGAACACCGGGGAGCTGTTTTTT.

The chain employs TRBV5-1 and TRBJ2-6; D might be TRBD1 (5 bases). The CDR3 length is 16 residues. V was pared by 4 bases and J by 0 bases, with 11 bases between. CDR1 SGHRS and CDR2 YFSETQ come from the germline V gene. The CDR3 here is CASSGGHLSGANVLTF. The CDR3 DNA follows: TGCGCCAGCAGCGGTGGACACCTCTCTGGGGCCAACGTCCTGACTTTC. Full variable domain (rest looked up from reference TRBV5-1 and TRBJ2-6): KAGVTQTPRYLIKTRGQQVTLSCSPISGHRSVSWYQQTPGQGLQFLFEYFSETQRNKGNFPGRFSGRQFSNSRSEMNVSTLELGDSALYLCASSGGHLSGANVLTFGAGSRLTVL.

The chain recombines TRBV29-1 with TRBJ2-1, with D unclear. Germline V gives CDR1 SQVTM, CDR2 ANQGSEA. V was clipped by 5 bases and J by 0 bases, with 17 bases between them. The CDR3 consists of 16 residues. CDR3 sequence: CSVLPARPSSYNEQFF. The CDR3 bases are TGCAGCGTTCTCCCAGCCCGCCCGAGCTCCTACAATGAGCAGTTCTTC.

J is TRBJ1-1 and V is TRBV7-9; D is unresolved. Trimming pared 1 base from V and 7 bases from J, leaving 7 bases between. Germline V gives CDR1 SEHNR, CDR2 FQNEAQ (reference sequence). The CDR3 consists of 12 residues. In nucleotides, the CDR3 is TGTGCCAGCAGCTTAGGAGAAAATGAAGCTTTCTTT. The encoded protein is CASSLGENEAFF. The full variable domain, its missing parts supplied by reference TRBV7-9 and TRBJ1-1, is DTGVSQNPRHKITKRGQNVTFRCDPISEHNRLYWYRQTLGQGPEFLTYFQNEAQLEKSRLLSDRFSAERPKGSFSTLEIQRTEQGDSAMYLCASSLGENEAFFGQGTRLTVV.

The rearrangement joins TRBV18 to TRBJ2-2; 7 bases line up with TRBD1. Trimming at V came to 2 bases and at J to 5 bases, leaving 8 bases not matched to a gene. The CDR3 sequence is 16 residues long. Germline CDR1 is KGHSH and CDR2 is LQKENI. DNA for the CDR3: TGTGCCAGCTCACCAGATTCAGGGGGAATGACCGGGGAGCTGTTTTTT. Its translation is CASSPDSGGMTGELFF.

The chain joins TRBV4-2 to TRBJ1-2, with D tentatively TRBD1 (6 bases). In germline, CDR1 is LGHNA, CDR2 YNFKEQ. Trimming removed 1 base at V and 6 bases at J, with 15 bases between. This CDR3 region has 15 residues. CDR3 coding DNA: TGTGCCAGCAGCCAAGGGGATGGACAGCCCCATGGCTACACCTTC. It codes for CASSQGDGQPHGYTF.

The V call is TRBV5-1, the J call TRBJ2-1, with TRBD1 matching 12 bases. The junction had 9 bases not matched to a gene; V was cut back by 4 bases and J by 7 bases. Germline V gene data show CDR1 as SGHRS and CDR2 as YFSETQ. This CDR3 region has 16 residues. Written as DNA, the CDR3 is TGCGCCAGCAGCGGGGGGGGACAGGGGGCTGCGAATGAGCAGTTCTTC. It is translated as CASSGGGQGAANEQFF.

V usage is TRBV10-1 and J usage is TRBJ2-1; D remains unclear. V lost 4 bases to trimming and J lost 6 bases, with 13 bases between them. The germline V gene has CDR1 WNHNN and CDR2 SYGVQD (reference sequence). This CDR3 comprises 14 residues. CDR3 protein: CASSVGLEGNEQFF. In DNA, the CDR3 is TGCGCCAGCAGTGTAGGGCTCGAAGGCAATGAGCAGTTCTTC.

The genes are TRBV28 and TRBJ2-7; D is unclear. Germline V gene lookup returns CDR1 MDHEN and CDR2 SYDVKM. The CDR3 sequence is 13 residues long. The V and J ends lost 5 bases and 0 bases respectively, with 8 bases between them. The CDR3 here is CASSPLDSYEQYF. The CDR3 nucleotides are TGTGCCAGCAGTCCACTCGACTCCTACGAGCAGTACTTC.

The V gene is TRBV28, the J gene TRBJ1-1; D is uncertain. The CDR3 length is 11 residues. Germline V gene data show CDR1 as MDHEN and CDR2 as SYDVKM. Trimming cost V 7 bases and J 5 bases, with 8 bases left between them. CDR3 in DNA: TGTGCCAGCATTGATGCGACTGAAGCTTTCTTT. Its translation is CASIDATEAFF.

This clone was seen a single time. CDR3 sequence reads: CASSLEGNARYTGELFF. In DNA form, the CDR3 reads TGCGCCAGCAGCTTGGAGGGGAATGCTAGGTACACCGGGGAGCTGTTTTTT. The chain has TRBV5-1 and TRBJ2-2; the D gene is possibly TRBD1 (5 bases). With 0 bases removed from V and 3 bases from J, the gap between germline ends came to 15 bases. This CDR3 is built from 17 residues. Germline-derived CDR1 and CDR2 are SGHRS and YFSETQ.

The chain recombines TRBV10-3 with TRBJ2-1; 15 bases match TRBD2. The germline V gene has CDR1 ENHRY and CDR2 SYGVKD. V dropped 5 bases and J dropped 6; count of bases not matched to a gene: 8. CDR3 size: 17 residues. CDR3 amino acids: CAISFGLAGGPSNEQFF. The CDR3 DNA follows: TGTGCCATCAGTTTTGGACTAGCGGGGGGGCCAAGCAATGAGCAGTTCTTC.

The chain has TRBV5-1 and TRBJ1-3; no clear D gene. The ends were cut back, 3 bases at V and 2 bases at J, with 0 bases in the middle. The germline V gene has CDR1 SGHRS and CDR2 YFSETQ. The CDR3 runs to 11 residues. The CDR3 region has the DNA TGCGCCAGCAGCTCTGGAAACACCATATATTTT. Translated, it gives CASSSGNTIYF.

V gene TRBV28 combines with J gene TRBJ1-5; 9 bases agree with TRBD1. Losses at the gene ends were 3 bases for V and 4 bases for J; bases not matched to a gene: 4. The germline V gene has CDR1 MDHEN and CDR2 SYDVKM. This CDR3 has 15 amino acids. The CDR3 nucleotides read TGTGCCAGCAGTTTCGGGACAGGGAGTAATCAGCCCCAGCATTTT. It encodes CASSFGTGSNQPQHF.

The J gene is TRBJ2-1, the V gene TRBV5-1, with D unclear. This CDR3 has 15 residues. V was cut by 4 bases and J by 0 bases, with 11 bases left in between. The germline V gene encodes CDR1 SGHRS and CDR2 YFSETQ. This CDR3 is CASSVLGNSYNEQFF. The CDR3 DNA is TGCGCCAGCAGCGTTCTAGGGAACTCCTACAATGAGCAGTTCTTC. Complete variable domain (other parts from reference TRBV5-1 and TRBJ2-1): KAGVTQTPRYLIKTRGQQVTLSCSPISGHRSVSWYQQTPGQGLQFLFEYFSETQRNKGNFPGRFSGRQFSNSRSEMNVSTLELGDSALYLCASSVLGNSYNEQFFGPGTRLTVL.

The chain carries TRBV7-2 and TRBJ2-5, with D perhaps matching TRBD2 (5 bases). The CDR3 covers 15 residues. V lost 7 bases and J 1 base, leaving 16 bases between the germline ends. Germline lookup yields CDR1 SGHTA and CDR2 FQGNSA. CDR3 residues: CASTPGGGGQETQYF. CDR3 sequence (DNA): TGTGCCAGCACCCCAGGAGGAGGTGGCCAAGAGACCCAGTACTTC.

CDR3 DNA sequence: TGTGCCAGCAGCTTAGAGTCTCACTCTGGAAACACCATATATTTT. It translates to CASSLESHSGNTIYF. The rearrangement links TRBV7-9 to TRBJ1-3; D is unresolved. Germline V gene lookup returns CDR1 SEHNR and CDR2 FQNEAQ (reference sequence). The CDR3 consists of 15 residues. The V end lost 1 base, the J end lost 0 bases, and 7 bases lay between the germline ends.

The J gene is TRBJ2-7, the V gene TRBV6-5, with 11 bases fitting TRBD1. CDR1 MNHEY and CDR2 SVGAGI come from the germline V gene. V shed 2 bases, J shed 3 bases, and the junction held 3 bases outside the gene matches. The CDR3 spans 15 residues. The CDR3 DNA follows: TGTGCCAGCAGTTACCGGGACAGGGGGATCTACGAGCAGTACTTC. Translated: CASSYRDRGIYEQYF.

This sequence joins TRBV7-2 and TRBJ1-2; D gene unclear. V shed 1 base and J shed 0 bases, with 9 bases lying between them. The CDR3 totals 15 residues. Germline CDR1 SGHTA, CDR2 FQGNSA. The CDR3 spells CASSLGGLTNYGYTF. DNA for the CDR3: TGTGCCAGCAGCTTAGGAGGGCTTACTAACTATGGCTACACCTTC.

The chain links TRBV18 to TRBJ1-1, with D possibly TRBD1 on 6 matching bases. The germline V gene encodes CDR1 KGHSH and CDR2 LQKENI. The CDR3 extends over 14 amino acids. The ends were cut back, 4 bases at V and 6 bases at J, with 15 bases in the middle. The CDR3: CASSRDNGFSEAFF. In nucleotides, the CDR3 is TGTGCCAGCTCACGGGACAACGGTTTCTCTGAAGCTTTCTTT.

The V and J genes are TRBV5-6 and TRBJ2-5; 10 bases are shared with TRBD1. The ends lost 1 base at V and 5 bases at J; junction bases unmatched: 5. This CDR3 contains 15 residues. CDR1 and CDR2 (germline): SGHDT, YYEEEE. The chain's CDR3 is CASSLRQGAIETQYF. CDR3 sequence (DNA): TGTGCCAGCAGCTTGCGACAGGGGGCTATCGAGACCCAGTACTTC.

The chain uses TRBV11-1 and TRBJ2-3, with D perhaps TRBD1 (5 bases). Germline CDR1 SGHAT, CDR2 FQDESV (reference sequence). Trimming left V 3 bases short and J 5 bases short, with 18 bases between. The CDR3 is made up of 16 amino acids. The CDR3 loop is CASSFYLGKGKDTQYF. CDR3 sequence (DNA): TGTGCCAGCAGCTTCTACCTCGGCAAGGGGAAAGATACGCAGTATTTT.

The sample holds a few counts of this clone. The J gene is TRBJ2-1, the V gene TRBV6-5; D is perhaps TRBD1 (6 bases). Germline CDR1 MNHEY, CDR2 SVGAGI. V was pared by 1 base and J by 6 bases, with 13 bases between. The CDR3 is 15 amino acids. Written as DNA, the CDR3 is TGTGCCAGCAGTTACTGGGGGCGAGGTAGCAATGAGCAGTTCTTC. Residues: CASSYWGRGSNEQFF.

This chain links TRBV5-1 with TRBJ1-6; D gene unclear. This CDR3 is 17 amino acids long. Germline V gene data show CDR1 as SGHRS and CDR2 as YFSETQ. The V end lost 2 bases, the J end lost 6 bases, and 18 bases lay between the germline ends. The CDR3 bases are TGCGCCAGCAGCTTATGGGTCTCCGCAGTGGGTAATTCACCCCTCCACTTT. Its translation is CASSLWVSAVGNSPLHF.

Only one count was recorded for this clone. The chain links TRBV28 to TRBJ1-6; 11 positions agree with TRBD1. This CDR3 spans 16 amino acids. Germline V gives CDR1 MDHEN, CDR2 SYDVKM. V trimming: 1 base; J trimming: 10 bases; junction bases outside the gene matches: 6. The CDR3 here is CASSLLPGQGGSPLHF. DNA for the CDR3: TGTGCCAGCAGTTTATTGCCGGGACAGGGGGGCTCACCCCTCCACTTT.

V usage is TRBV6-5 and J usage is TRBJ1-6; TRBD1 agrees at 8 bases. This CDR3 contains 14 residues. The trim removed 5 bases at V and 8 bases at J, leaving 5 bases unmatched. Germline loops: CDR1 MNHEY, CDR2 SVGAGI. The CDR3 reads CASSQGAQHSPLHF. CDR3 bases: TGTGCCAGCAGTCAGGGGGCCCAACATTCACCCCTCCACTTT.

The chain joins TRBV19 to TRBJ2-7, with TRBD1 identical over 7 bases. The CDR3 runs 15 residues. V trimming: 7 bases; J trimming: 2 bases; junction bases outside the gene matches: 11. Germline values: CDR1 LNHDA, CDR2 SQIVND (reference sequence). CDR3 amino acids: CASILSGTATYEQYF. The CDR3 DNA sequence: TGTGCCAGTATTCTCTCCGGGACAGCTACCTACGAGCAGTACTTC.

J is TRBJ2-1 and V is TRBV7-9; 9 nucleotides match TRBD1. V shed 5 bases, J shed 8 bases, and the junction held 4 bases outside the gene matches. This CDR3 comprises 13 residues. The V gene's germline CDR1 is SEHNR and CDR2 FQNEAQ (reference sequence). The CDR3 DNA is TGTGCCAGCAGCCCCCGGGACAGGGATGAGCAGTTCTTC. It encodes CASSPRDRDEQFF.

This clone was observed a handful of times. This chain connects TRBV15 to TRBJ1-1, with D possibly matching TRBD1 (5 bases). The CDR3 contains 14 residues. V was clipped by 5 bases and J by 4 bases, with 14 bases between them. Germline values: CDR1 LNHNV, CDR2 YYDKDF (reference sequence). Written as DNA, the CDR3 is TGTGCCACCAGCCAGACTCAGGGTGGCACTGAAGCTTTCTTT. As protein: CATSQTQGGTEAFF.

This rearrangement joins TRBV27 to TRBJ1-6, with D unresolved. This CDR3 region has 14 residues. Germline CDR1 reads MNHEY; CDR2 reads SMNVEV (reference sequence). Trimming stripped 3 bases from V and 10 bases from J, with 13 bases between. CDR3 region: CASSFRQVGSPLHF. As DNA, the CDR3 is TGTGCCAGCAGTTTCCGGCAGGTGGGCTCACCCCTCCACTTT.